Each of the 30 T cell receptor beta chains below was sequenced from the same sample in a study of cytotoxic CD8 clonotypes in ibrutinib-treated CLL. The protocol was immunoSEQ multiplex PCR, while the TCRdb copy is restricted to in-frame clones and leaves out a portion. The data show more than 9,000 clones, approximately 59% seen once. The specimen was PBMCs, collected before ibrutinib treatment. These receptor sequences come from a human donor with chronic lymphocytic leukemia.

The chain employs TRBV5-1 and TRBJ1-1; D unclear. The V end was cut by 2 bases, the J end by 7 bases, with 15 bases between. CDR1 is SGHRS, CDR2 YFSETQ, per germline. The CDR3 contains 14 residues. CDR3 DNA: TGCGCCAGCAGCTTTGGCAGCTACATATATGAAGCTTTCTTT. Protein: CASSFGSYIYEAFF.

The chain employs TRBV28 and TRBJ1-3; D is perhaps TRBD1 (6 bases). The V gene lost 6 bases and the J gene lost 1 base, with 13 bases spanning the gap. In germline, CDR1 is MDHEN, CDR2 SYDVKM. CDR3 length: 15 residues. The CDR3 coding sequence is TGTGCCAGCAGGTCCTCCGGGACATCTGGAAACACCATATATTTT. Translating it yields CASRSSGTSGNTIYF.

A word on this clone: The same CDR3 arises from other DNA sequences in this sample as well. The chain recombines TRBV12-1 with TRBJ2-2. TRBV12-1 is annotated as a pseudogene. The CDR3 contains 16 residues. The CDR3 loop is CASSFRAGTLTGELFF. The DNA of the CDR3 is TGTGCCAGCAGCTTTAGAGCCGGGACGTTGACCGGGGAGCTGTTTTTT.

The rearrangement links TRBV2 to TRBJ2-6, with TRBD1 as a possible D gene (7 bases). V was cut by 4 bases and J by 4 bases, with 11 bases left in between. The CDR3 sequence is 15 residues long. CDR1 is SNHLY and CDR2 is FYNNEI in the germline V gene. The CDR3 coding sequence is TGTGCCAGCAGTGCGGCGGGACAGGGGGCCAACGTCCTGACTTTC. Amino acids: CASSAAGQGANVLTF.

This chain uses TRBV6-1 with TRBJ1-4; a possible D gene is TRBD1 (6 bases). In germline, CDR1 is MNHNS, CDR2 SASEGT. The CDR3 consists of 14 residues. V lost 9 bases, J lost 8 bases, and 19 bases lay in between. The CDR3 sequence: CASVRSGAPEKLFF. The DNA of the CDR3 is TGTGCCAGTGTCAGGTCGGGGGCCCCGGAAAAACTGTTTTTT.

The chain links TRBV7-8 to TRBJ2-5; unclear D gene. The CDR3 loop spans 20 amino acids. The germline V gene encodes CDR1 SGHVS and CDR2 FQNEAQ. V lost 1 base and J lost 4, with 28 bases in between. The CDR3 is CASSLVPSVPGLPPLETQYF. The CDR3 DNA is TGTGCCAGCAGCTTAGTACCCAGTGTACCGGGCCTTCCCCCGTTAGAGACCCAGTACTTC. The variable domain in full, with the rest retrieved from reference TRBV7-8 and TRBJ2-5, is GAGVSQSPRYKVAKRGQDVALRCDPISGHVSLFWYQQALGQGPEFLTYFQNEAQLDKSGLPSDRFFAERPEGSVSTLKIQRTQQEDSAVYLCASSLVPSVPGLPPLETQYFGPGTRLLVL.

The chain employs TRBV14 and TRBJ2-1; D possibly uses TRBD1 or TRBD2 (5 bases each). CDR3 length equals 17 residues. Trimming took off 4 bases at V and 7 bases at J, with 23 bases between the two ends. Germline V gives CDR1 SGHDN, CDR2 FVKESK. The CDR3 sequence is CASSLMTLAVYRNEQFF. Here the CDR3 DNA reads TGTGCCAGCAGCCTAATGACTCTAGCAGTTTACAGGAATGAGCAGTTCTTC.

The rearrangement joins TRBV29-1 to TRBJ2-4; no firm D call. V gave up 2 bases and J gave up 9 bases, with 17 bases separating them. The CDR3 has 14 amino acids. Per the germline V gene, CDR1 is SQVTM and CDR2 is ANQGSEA. CDR3 bases: TGCAGCGTTGAAAGGGCGCGGACCCCCCCCATTCAGTACTTC. As protein: CSVERARTPPIQYF. Full variable domain (rest looked up from reference TRBV29-1 and TRBJ2-4): SAVISQKPSRDICQRGTSLTIQCQVDSQVTMMFWYRQQPGQSLTLIATANQGSEATYESGFVIDKFPISRPNLTFSTLTVSNMSPEDSSIYLCSVERARTPPIQYFGAGTRLSVL.

The chain has TRBV28 and TRBJ1-1, with no clear D. The V end lost 5 bases, the J end lost 7 bases, and 17 bases lay between the germline ends. CDR3 size: 14 residues. The germline gives CDR1 MDHEN, CDR2 SYDVKM. CDR3 in DNA: TGTGCCAGCAGTCAACCCAGACCGCTGATTGAAGCTTTCTTT. Encoded protein: CASSQPRPLIEAFF.

This chain connects TRBV9 to TRBJ2-1; the match to TRBD2 covers 9 bases. J lost 6 bases, V lost 4 bases, and 17 bases had no gene match. CDR3 length equals 18 residues. Germline V CDR1 and CDR2: SGDLS, YYNGEE. The chain's CDR3 is CASSPPEGAGGPGNEQFF. CDR3 nucleotide sequence: TGTGCCAGCAGCCCCCCGGAGGGGGCGGGGGGGCCGGGCAATGAGCAGTTCTTC.

The chain couples TRBV11-3 to TRBJ2-3; TRBD2 matches at 12 bases. From germline, CDR1 is SGHNT and CDR2 YENEEA. The J segment lost 5 bases and the V segment lost 4 bases, leaving 4 bases of the junction unmatched. The length of the CDR3 is 15 residues. CDR3 nucleotides: TGTGCCAGCAGCTCTAGCGGGGGGGCCCAAGATACGCAGTATTTT. Translated: CASSSSGGAQDTQYF.

The chain uses TRBV10-1 and TRBJ2-2, with D perhaps matching TRBD1 (5 bases). Per germline, CDR1 WNHNN and CDR2 SYGVQD (reference sequence). This CDR3 region has 13 residues. Trimming took 3 bases from V and 3 from J, leaving 5 bases between them. The CDR3 here is CASSDRDTGELFF. CDR3 nucleotides: TGCGCCAGCAGTGACAGGGACACCGGGGAGCTGTTTTTT.

The table lists this clone with a few counts. The V call is TRBV19, the J call TRBJ1-3; D not certain. Trimming removed 5 bases at V and 0 bases at J, with 20 bases between. The CDR3 runs to 18 residues. The germline V gene encodes CDR1 LNHDA and CDR2 SQIVND (reference sequence). The CDR3 reads CASSYDMTFGYSGNTIYF. CDR3 sequence (DNA): TGTGCCAGTAGTTACGACATGACATTTGGTTACTCTGGAAACACCATATATTTT.

The rearrangement joins TRBV9 to TRBJ1-3; D call uncertain. The CDR3 runs 18 residues. With 4 bases removed from V and 0 bases from J, the gap between germline ends came to 20 bases. CDR1 is SGDLS, CDR2 YYNGEE, per germline. Written as DNA, the CDR3 is TGTGCCAGCAGCACAAGAGGGTCAGCTGGACTCTCTGGAAACACCATATATTTT. Translated: CASSTRGSAGLSGNTIYF.

The genes are TRBV7-8 and TRBJ1-3; D ambiguous. This CDR3 is built from 14 residues. Germline V gene sequence: CDR1 SGHVS, CDR2 FQNEAQ. V was clipped by 3 bases and J by 6 bases, with 12 bases between them. The CDR3 nucleotides read TGTGCCAGCAGCTTCGGACGCGGCCTAAACACCATATATTTT. As protein: CASSFGRGLNTIYF.

The sample holds one count of this clone. The V gene is TRBV6-1, the J gene TRBJ1-6; D is undetermined. Germline V CDR1 and CDR2: MNHNS, SASEGT. The CDR3 extends over 12 amino acids. With 10 bases removed from V and 2 bases from J, the gap between germline ends came to 6 bases. The CDR3 is CAIGPYNSPLHF. The CDR3 coding sequence is TGTGCCATAGGCCCCTATAATTCACCCCTCCACTTT.

The rearrangement joins TRBV6-1 to TRBJ1-2, with D hard to call. CDR3 length: 13 amino acids. V lost 8 bases and J lost 8, with 18 bases in between. The germline V gene encodes CDR1 MNHNS and CDR2 SASEGT. The CDR3 region has the DNA TGTGCCAGCTCGAATCCGGGATCAAAAGGCTACACCTTC. It specifies CASSNPGSKGYTF.

The rearrangement links TRBV6-5 to TRBJ2-7, with TRBD1 identical over 8 bases. In germline, CDR1 is MNHEY, CDR2 SVGAGI. CDR3 length: 16 amino acids. V trimming: 0 bases; J trimming: 4 bases; junction bases outside the gene matches: 8. CDR3 sequence: CASSYSAGGRGYEQYF. CDR3 coding DNA: TGTGCCAGCAGTTACTCGGCAGGGGGCCGTGGATACGAGCAGTACTTC.

This clone was detected a few times. The V gene is TRBV7-6, the J gene TRBJ2-2; no firm D call. With 5 bases removed from V and 5 bases from J, the gap between germline ends came to 6 bases. Germline V gene sequence: CDR1 SGHVS, CDR2 FNYEAQ. This CDR3 is built from 12 residues. The CDR3 nucleotides are TGTGCCAGCAGCCCCTGGACCGGGGAGCTGTTTTTT. Amino acid sequence: CASSPWTGELFF.

The chain recombines TRBV27 with TRBJ2-3, with unresolved D. The CDR3 covers 15 residues. Trimming pared 4 bases from V and 2 bases from J, leaving 13 bases between. Looked up from germline, CDR1 is MNHEY and CDR2 is SMNVEV (reference sequence). CDR3 nucleotide sequence: TGTGCCAGCAGTTCGGGCCTCCACCTCACAGATACGCAGTATTTT. It is translated as CASSSGLHLTDTQYF.

V usage is TRBV7-2 and J usage is TRBJ2-2; D is unresolved. With 1 base removed from V and 4 bases from J, the gap between germline ends came to 7 bases. Per the germline V gene, CDR1 is SGHTA and CDR2 is FQGNSA. This CDR3 is built from 14 residues. The CDR3 DNA sequence: TGTGCCAGCAGCTTAGGCAGGACCACCGGGGAGCTGTTTTTT. This codes for CASSLGRTTGELFF. Complete variable domain (other parts from reference TRBV7-2 and TRBJ2-2): GAGVSQSPSNKVTEKGKDVELRCDPISGHTALYWYRQSLGQGLEFLIYFQGNSAPDKSGLPSDRFSAERTGGSVSTLTIQRTQQEDSAVYLCASSLGRTTGELFFGEGSRLTVL.

This sequence joins TRBV9 and TRBJ2-1; perhaps TRBD1 as D (6 bases). CDR1 and CDR2 (germline): SGDLS, YYNGEE. The CDR3 extends over 14 amino acids. The V gene lost 3 bases and the J gene lost 8 bases, with 15 bases spanning the gap. CDR3 region: CASSAGNRAHEQFF. CDR3 in DNA: TGTGCCAGCAGCGCCGGTAACAGGGCCCATGAGCAGTTCTTC.

J is TRBJ1-1 and V is TRBV7-8; the D is unclear. This CDR3 is 13 amino acids long. V shed 2 bases and J shed 0 bases, with 4 bases lying between them. In germline, CDR1 is SGHVS, CDR2 FQNEAQ. The CDR3 region has the DNA TGTGCCAGCAGCTTAAAGGTGAACACTGAAGCTTTCTTT. Translating gives CASSLKVNTEAFF. Full variable domain (missing parts from reference TRBV7-8 and TRBJ1-1): GAGVSQSPRYKVAKRGQDVALRCDPISGHVSLFWYQQALGQGPEFLTYFQNEAQLDKSGLPSDRFFAERPEGSVSTLKIQRTQQEDSAVYLCASSLKVNTEAFFGQGTRLTVV.

The chain has TRBV9 and TRBJ1-1; no clear D. Germline CDR1 and CDR2: SGDLS and YYNGEE. V shed 3 bases and J shed 3 bases, with 12 bases lying between them. The CDR3 loop spans 14 amino acids. This chain's CDR3 is CASSAAWADTEAFF. CDR3 nucleotide sequence: TGTGCCAGCAGCGCCGCCTGGGCCGACACTGAAGCTTTCTTT. The full variable domain, in which reference TRBV9 and TRBJ1-1 provide the parts outside the CDR3, is DSGVTQTPKHLITATGQRVTLRCSPRSGDLSVYWYQQSLDQGLQFLIQYYNGEERAKGNILERFSAQQFPDLHSELNLSSLELGDSALYFCASSAAWADTEAFFGQGTRLTVV.

J is TRBJ2-3 and V is TRBV28, with 14 nucleotides matching TRBD2. Germline V gives CDR1 MDHEN, CDR2 SYDVKM. The CDR3 totals 20 residues. V was pared by 1 base and J by 0 bases, with 9 bases of the junction left unmatched. The CDR3 loop is CASSLSGLAGGQSSTDTQYF. CDR3 sequence (DNA): TGTGCCAGCAGTTTATCCGGACTAGCGGGGGGTCAATCTAGCACAGATACGCAGTATTTT.

The chain employs TRBV9 and TRBJ1-4; TRBD1 agrees at 7 bases. The CDR3 totals 15 residues. Per germline, CDR1 SGDLS and CDR2 YYNGEE. The ends lost 2 bases at V and 5 bases at J; junction bases unmatched: 6. The CDR3: CASSVTGTVNEKLFF. The DNA of the CDR3 is TGTGCCAGCAGCGTTACCGGGACAGTCAATGAAAAACTGTTTTTT.

The rearrangement joins TRBV5-1 to TRBJ2-3; 9 positions match TRBD1. The CDR3 loop spans 15 amino acids. CDR1 is SGHRS and CDR2 is YFSETQ in the germline V gene. The V gene end was trimmed by 4 bases and the J gene end by 5 bases; junction bases not matched to a gene: 8. CDR3 sequence reads: CASSRLTGGKDTQYF. Written as DNA, the CDR3 is TGCGCCAGCAGCCGATTGACAGGGGGTAAAGATACGCAGTATTTT.

This chain joins TRBV11-2 and TRBJ1-1, with no clear D. Trimming pared 3 bases from V and 1 base from J, leaving 3 bases between. The germline gives CDR1 SGHAT, CDR2 FQNNGV. CDR3 size: 12 residues. The CDR3 reads CASSLQNTEAFF. CDR3 nucleotide sequence: TGTGCCAGCAGCTTGCAGAACACTGAAGCTTTCTTT.

The chain uses TRBV5-4 and TRBJ2-1; D ambiguous. The CDR3 length is 14 residues. Between the trimmed V and J ends, which lost 0 bases and 5 bases, there was a span of 9 bases. Germline V CDR1 and CDR2: SGHNT, YYREEE (reference sequence). CDR3 residues: CASSLGRIDNEQFF. The CDR3 DNA is TGTGCCAGCAGCTTGGGTCGTATCGACAATGAGCAGTTCTTC.

A single count supports this clone. The chain has TRBV6-1 and TRBJ1-2; a possible D gene is TRBD1 (5 bases). Looked up from germline, CDR1 is MNHNS and CDR2 is SASEGT. V lost 3 bases to trimming and J lost 9 bases, with 14 bases between them. The CDR3 is 13 amino acids. CDR3 DNA sequence: TGTGCCAGCAGTGATCCGGGACGGATCCGCTACACCTTC. Amino acids: CASSDPGRIRYTF.